This T cell receptor beta chain appears in the sequencing data of a study of PD-1 blockade in classical Hodgkin lymphoma. Overall study findings and caveats: Newly diagnosed patients were reported to exhibit reduced baseline TCR diversity relative to healthy donors. There remain no defined causes for the repertoire differences, which possibly reflect disease activity or prior therapy.

The table came from immunoSEQ multiplex PCR; TCRdb's copy has only in-frame clones and leaves some out. The data hold 90,000 to 130,000 clones, with nearly 90% observed a single time. In every patient, relapse followed autologous stem cell transplantation, while exposure to brentuximab vedotin differed. Best outcomes ranged across complete response, partial response and progressive disease. As concerns this clone: What it recognizes is unknown.

The input for sequencing was peripheral blood mononuclear cells (PBMCs), taken before the second cycle of nivolumab. The receptor was isolated from a human donor with classical Hodgkin lymphoma.

Here the CDR3 reads CASSESGQGSGEQYF. For the CDR3, the DNA is TGTGCCAGCAGTGAAAGCGGACAGGGATCAGGCGAGCAGTACTTC. This sequence joins TRBV2 and TRBJ2-7, with TRBD1 matching over 8 bases. The CDR3 is made up of 15 amino acids. CDR1 SNHLY and CDR2 FYNNEI come from the germline V gene. The V and J ends lost 2 bases and 6 bases, in that order; junction bases with no gene match: 9.